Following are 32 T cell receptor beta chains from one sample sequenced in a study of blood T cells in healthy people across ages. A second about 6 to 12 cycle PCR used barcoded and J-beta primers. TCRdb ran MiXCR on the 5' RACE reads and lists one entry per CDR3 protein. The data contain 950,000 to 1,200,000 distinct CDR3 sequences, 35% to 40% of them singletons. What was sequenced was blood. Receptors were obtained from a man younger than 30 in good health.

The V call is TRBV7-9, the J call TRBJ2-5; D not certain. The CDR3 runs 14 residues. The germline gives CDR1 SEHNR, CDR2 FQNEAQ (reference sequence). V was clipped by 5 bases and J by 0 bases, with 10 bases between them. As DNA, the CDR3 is TGTGCCAGCAGCCTAAAGAAGTACCAAGAGACCCAGTACTTC. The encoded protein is CASSLKKYQETQYF.

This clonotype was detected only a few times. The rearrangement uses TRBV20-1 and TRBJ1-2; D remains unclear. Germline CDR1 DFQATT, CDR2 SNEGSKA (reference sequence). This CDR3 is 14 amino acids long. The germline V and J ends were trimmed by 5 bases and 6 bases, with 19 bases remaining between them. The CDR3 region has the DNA TGCAGTGCTCCCTCGGGCGTCGTCGATGATGGCTACACCTTC. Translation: CSAPSGVVDDGYTF.

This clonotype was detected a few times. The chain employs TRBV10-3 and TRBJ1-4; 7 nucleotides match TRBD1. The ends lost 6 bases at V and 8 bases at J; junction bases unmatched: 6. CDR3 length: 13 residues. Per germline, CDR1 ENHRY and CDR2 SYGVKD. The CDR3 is CAISGQEGEKLFF. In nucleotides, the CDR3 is TGTGCCATCAGCGGACAGGAGGGAGAAAAACTGTTTTTT.

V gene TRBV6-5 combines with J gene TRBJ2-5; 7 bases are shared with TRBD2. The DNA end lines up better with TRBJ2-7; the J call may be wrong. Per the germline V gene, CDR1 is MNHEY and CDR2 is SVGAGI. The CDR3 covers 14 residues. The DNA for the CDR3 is TGTGCCAGCAGTCGCCAAAGCGGGGCGTACGAGCAGTACTTC. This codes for CASSRQSGAYEQYF.

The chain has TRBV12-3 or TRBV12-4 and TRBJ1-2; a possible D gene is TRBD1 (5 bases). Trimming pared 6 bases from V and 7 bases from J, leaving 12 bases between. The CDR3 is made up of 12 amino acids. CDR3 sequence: CASSRDEGGYTF. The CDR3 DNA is TGTGCCAGCAGCCGGGACGAAGGTGGCTACACCTTC.

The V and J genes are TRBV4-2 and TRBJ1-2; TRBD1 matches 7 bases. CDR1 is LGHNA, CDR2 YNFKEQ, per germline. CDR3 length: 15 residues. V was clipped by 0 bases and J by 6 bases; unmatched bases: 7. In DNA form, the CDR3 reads TGTGCCAGCAGCCAAGAACGAGGGACAGAAGATGGCTACACCTTC. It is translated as CASSQERGTEDGYTF.

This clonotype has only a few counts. This chain's CDR3 is CASSQRGREETQYF. The CDR3 DNA reads as TGTGCCAGCAGCCAACGAGGACGGGAAGAGACCCAGTACTTC. This rearrangement joins TRBV4-2 to TRBJ2-5; D not certain. The germline V and J ends were trimmed by 2 bases and 3 bases, with 10 bases remaining between them. Germline V CDR1 and CDR2: LGHNA, YNFKEQ. The CDR3 spans 14 residues.

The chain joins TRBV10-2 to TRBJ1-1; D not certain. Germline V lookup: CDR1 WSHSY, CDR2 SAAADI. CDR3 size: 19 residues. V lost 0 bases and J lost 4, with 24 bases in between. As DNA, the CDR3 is TGCGCCAGCAGTGAGTCTCTCTTCGCCTTCAGGCCGACGGGCACTGAAGCTTTCTTT. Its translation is CASSESLFAFRPTGTEAFF.

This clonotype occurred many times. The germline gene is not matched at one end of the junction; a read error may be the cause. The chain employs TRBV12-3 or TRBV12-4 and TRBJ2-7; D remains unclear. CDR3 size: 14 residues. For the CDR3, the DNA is TGCGCCAGCAGCTTAAGTGGCGATTCCTACGAGCAGTACTTC. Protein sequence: CASSLSGDSYEQYF.

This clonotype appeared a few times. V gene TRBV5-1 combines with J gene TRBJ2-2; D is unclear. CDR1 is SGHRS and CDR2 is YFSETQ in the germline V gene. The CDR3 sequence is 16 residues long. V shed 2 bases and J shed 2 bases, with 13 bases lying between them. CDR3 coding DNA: TGCGCCAGCAGCTTTGGGCGCGGCTTCAACACCGGGGAGCTGTTTTTT. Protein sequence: CASSFGRGFNTGELFF. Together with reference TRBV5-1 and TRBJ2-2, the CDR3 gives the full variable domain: KAGVTQTPRYLIKTRGQQVTLSCSPISGHRSVSWYQQTPGQGLQFLFEYFSETQRNKGNFPGRFSGRQFSNSRSEMNVSTLELGDSALYLCASSFGRGFNTGELFFGEGSRLTVL.

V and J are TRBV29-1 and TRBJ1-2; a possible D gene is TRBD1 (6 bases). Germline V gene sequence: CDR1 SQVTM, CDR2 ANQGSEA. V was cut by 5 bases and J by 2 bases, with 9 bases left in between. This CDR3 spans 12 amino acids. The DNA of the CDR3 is TGCAGCGTTTCGGGGGGCAACTATGGCTACACCTTC. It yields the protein CSVSGGNYGYTF.

CDR3 amino acids: CSASGASSYNEQFF. CDR3 sequence (DNA): TGCAGTGCTAGTGGCGCGAGCTCCTACAATGAGCAGTTCTTC. This chain uses TRBV20-1 with TRBJ2-1; unclear D gene. The germline gives CDR1 DFQATT, CDR2 SNEGSKA (reference sequence). V lost 3 bases to trimming and J lost 0 bases, with 9 bases between them. The CDR3 spans 14 residues.

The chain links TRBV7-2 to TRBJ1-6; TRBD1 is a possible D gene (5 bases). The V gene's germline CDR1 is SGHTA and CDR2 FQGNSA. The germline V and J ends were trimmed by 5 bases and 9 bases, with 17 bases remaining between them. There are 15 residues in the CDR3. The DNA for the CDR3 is TGTGCCAGCAGCATACGGACAAAAGACGGTTCACCCCTCCACTTT. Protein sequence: CASSIRTKDGSPLHF.

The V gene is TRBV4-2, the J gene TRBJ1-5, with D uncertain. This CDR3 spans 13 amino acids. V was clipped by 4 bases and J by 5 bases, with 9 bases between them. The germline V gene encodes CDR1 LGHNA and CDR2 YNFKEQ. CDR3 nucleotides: TGTGCCAGCAGCCCGGCCATTCATCAGCCCCAGCATTTT. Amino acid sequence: CASSPAIHQPQHF.

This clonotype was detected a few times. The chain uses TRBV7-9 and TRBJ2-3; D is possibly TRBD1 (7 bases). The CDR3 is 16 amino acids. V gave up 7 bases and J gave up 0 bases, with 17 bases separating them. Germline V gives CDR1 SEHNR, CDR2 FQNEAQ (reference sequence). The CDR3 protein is CASTRGGTASTDTQYF. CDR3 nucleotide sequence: TGTGCCAGCACCCGCGGCGGGACAGCGAGCACAGATACGCAGTATTTT. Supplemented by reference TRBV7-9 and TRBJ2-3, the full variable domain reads DTGVSQNPRHKITKRGQNVTFRCDPISEHNRLYWYRQTLGQGPEFLTYFQNEAQLEKSRLLSDRFSAERPKGSFSTLEIQRTEQGDSAMYLCASTRGGTASTDTQYFGPGTRLTVL.

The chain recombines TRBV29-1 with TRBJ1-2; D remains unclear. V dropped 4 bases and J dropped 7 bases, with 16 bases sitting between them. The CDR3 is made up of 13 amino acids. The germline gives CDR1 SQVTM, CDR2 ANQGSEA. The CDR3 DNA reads TGCAGCGTTGTGCGGGGTGAGCTCTTTGGCTACACCTTC. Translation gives CSVVRGELFGYTF.

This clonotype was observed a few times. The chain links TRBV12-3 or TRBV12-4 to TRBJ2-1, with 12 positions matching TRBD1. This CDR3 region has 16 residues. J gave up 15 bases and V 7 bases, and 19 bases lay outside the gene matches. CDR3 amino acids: CASNAGGDRGQPGPFF. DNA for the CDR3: TGTGCCAGCAATGCCGGCGGGGACAGGGGGCAACCGGGTCCGTTCTTC.

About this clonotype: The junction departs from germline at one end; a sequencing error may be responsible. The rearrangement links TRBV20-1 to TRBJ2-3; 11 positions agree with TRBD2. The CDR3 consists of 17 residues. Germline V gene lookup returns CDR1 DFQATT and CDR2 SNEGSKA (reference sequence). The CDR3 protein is CSAGESPGTSGTDTQYF. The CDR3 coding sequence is TGCAGTGCTGGAGAGAGTCCCGGGACTAGCGGTACAGATACGCAGTATTTT.

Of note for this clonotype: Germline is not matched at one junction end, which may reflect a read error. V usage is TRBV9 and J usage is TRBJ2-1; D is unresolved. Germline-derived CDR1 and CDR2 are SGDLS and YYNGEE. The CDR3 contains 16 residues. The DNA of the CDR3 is TGTGCCAGCAGCGTAGGGTCGGGTTTATCCTACAATGAGCACTTCTTC. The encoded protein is CASSVGSGLSYNEHFF.

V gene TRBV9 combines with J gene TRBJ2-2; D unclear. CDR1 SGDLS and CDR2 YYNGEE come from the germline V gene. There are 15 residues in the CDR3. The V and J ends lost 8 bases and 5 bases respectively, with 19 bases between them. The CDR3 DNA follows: TGTGCCAGTAGCCCCGAGCCTCTAACTACCGGGGAGCTGTTTTTT. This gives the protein CASSPEPLTTGELFF. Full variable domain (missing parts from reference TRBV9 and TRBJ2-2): DSGVTQTPKHLITATGQRVTLRCSPRSGDLSVYWYQQSLDQGLQFLIQYYNGEERAKGNILERFSAQQFPDLHSELNLSSLELGDSALYFCASSPEPLTTGELFFGEGSRLTVL.

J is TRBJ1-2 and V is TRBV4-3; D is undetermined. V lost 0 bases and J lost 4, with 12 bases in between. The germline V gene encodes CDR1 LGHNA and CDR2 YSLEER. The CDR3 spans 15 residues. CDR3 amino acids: CASSQDRYSPYGYTF. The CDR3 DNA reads TGCGCCAGCAGCCAAGATCGGTATTCGCCCTATGGCTACACCTTC.

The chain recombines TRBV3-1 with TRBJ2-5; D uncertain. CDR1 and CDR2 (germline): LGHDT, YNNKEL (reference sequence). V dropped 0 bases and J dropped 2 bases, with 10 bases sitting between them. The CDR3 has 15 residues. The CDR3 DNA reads TGTGCCAGCAGCCAAGAAAGGGCACGACAAGAGACCCAGTACTTC. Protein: CASSQERARQETQYF.

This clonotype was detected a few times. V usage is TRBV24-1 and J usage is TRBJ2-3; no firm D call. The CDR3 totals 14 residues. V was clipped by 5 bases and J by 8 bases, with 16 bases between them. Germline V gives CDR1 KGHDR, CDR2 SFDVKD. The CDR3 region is CATSVGPVPATQYF. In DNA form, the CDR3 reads TGTGCCACCAGTGTGGGCCCCGTCCCTGCTACGCAGTATTTT.

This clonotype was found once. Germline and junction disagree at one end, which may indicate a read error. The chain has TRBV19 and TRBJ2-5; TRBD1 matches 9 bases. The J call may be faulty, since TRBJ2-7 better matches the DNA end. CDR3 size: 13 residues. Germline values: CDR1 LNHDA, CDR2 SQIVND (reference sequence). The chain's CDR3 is CARSTGQGYEQYF. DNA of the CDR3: TGTGCCAGGAGTACGGGACAGGGCTACGAGCAGTACTTC.

CDR3 protein: CASRRETGNTIYF. The DNA for the CDR3 is TGTGCCAGCAGAAGGGAGACTGGAAACACCATATATTTT. The chain recombines TRBV25-1 with TRBJ1-3; no reliable D call. V was cut by 6 bases and J by 2 bases, with 8 bases left in between. From germline, CDR1 is MGHDK and CDR2 SYGVNS. This CDR3 has 13 residues.

Written as DNA, the CDR3 is TGCGCCAGCAGCTTGGGCAGGCCCAATCAGCCCCAGCATTTT. Protein: CASSLGRPNQPQHF. The chain has TRBV5-1 and TRBJ1-5; no firm D call. The CDR3 sequence is 14 residues long. V was shortened by 0 bases and J by 3 bases, with 7 bases between the two germline ends. CDR1 SGHRS and CDR2 YFSETQ come from the germline V gene.

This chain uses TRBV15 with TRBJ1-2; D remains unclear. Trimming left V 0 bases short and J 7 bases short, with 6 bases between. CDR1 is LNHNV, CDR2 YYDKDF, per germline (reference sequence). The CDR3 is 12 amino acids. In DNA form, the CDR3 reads TGTGCCACCAGCAGAGAGGGAAGTGGCTACACCTTC. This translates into CATSREGSGYTF.

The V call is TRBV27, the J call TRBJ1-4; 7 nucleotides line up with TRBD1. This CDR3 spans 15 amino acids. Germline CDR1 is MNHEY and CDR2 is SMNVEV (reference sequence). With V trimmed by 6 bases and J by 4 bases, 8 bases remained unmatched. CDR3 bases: TGTGCCAGCAGACCGGGACAGATAATTAATGAAAAACTGTTTTTT. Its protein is CASRPGQIINEKLFF.

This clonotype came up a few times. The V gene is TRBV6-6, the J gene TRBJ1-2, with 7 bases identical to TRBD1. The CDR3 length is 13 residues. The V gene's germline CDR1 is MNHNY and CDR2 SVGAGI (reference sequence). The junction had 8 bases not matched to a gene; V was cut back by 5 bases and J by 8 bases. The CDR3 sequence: CASSSGQASGYTF. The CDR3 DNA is TGTGCCAGCAGTAGCGGACAGGCGAGCGGCTACACCTTC.

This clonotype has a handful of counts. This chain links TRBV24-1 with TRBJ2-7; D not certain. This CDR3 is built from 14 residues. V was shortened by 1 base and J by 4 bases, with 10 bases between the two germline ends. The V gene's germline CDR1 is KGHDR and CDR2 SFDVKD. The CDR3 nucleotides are TGTGCCACCAGTGATTTTTGTAGGAAGTACGAGCAGTACTTC. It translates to CATSDFCRKYEQYF.

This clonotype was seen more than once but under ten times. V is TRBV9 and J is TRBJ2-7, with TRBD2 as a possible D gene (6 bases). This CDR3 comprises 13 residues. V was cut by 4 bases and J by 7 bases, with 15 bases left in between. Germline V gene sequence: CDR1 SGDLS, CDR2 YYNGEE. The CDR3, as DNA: TGTGCCAGCAGCACCAGCATCGGGGGAGAGCAGTACTTC. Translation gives CASSTSIGGEQYF.

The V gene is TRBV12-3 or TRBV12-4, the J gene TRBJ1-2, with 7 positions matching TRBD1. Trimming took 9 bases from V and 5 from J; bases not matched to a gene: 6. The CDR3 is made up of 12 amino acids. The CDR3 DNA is TGTGCCAGTAAACAGGGGATGTATGGCTACACCTTC. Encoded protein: CASKQGMYGYTF.